This T cell receptor beta chain was documented in a study of identical twins. Study results and limitations: Conclusions rested on cross-sectional statistics rather than following the same donors.

This CDR3 spans 15 amino acids. V lost 7 bases to trimming and J lost 1 base; unmatched junction nucleotides: 8. Germline values: CDR1 MDHEN, CDR2 SYDVKM. Comment on this clonotype: Its antigen is not identified.

TCRdb redid the calling of the 5' RACE reads with MiXCR, one entry per CDR3 protein. The sample lists around 1.7 million distinct CDR3 sequences, 32% occurring once. The specimen was cord blood. The chain couples TRBV28 to TRBJ2-7; 9 positions agree with TRBD2. This clonotype originated in a newborn girl in good health. CDR3 sequence: CASTTPAGGSYEQYF. The CDR3 bases are TGTGCCAGCACCACTCCGGCGGGAGGGTCCTACGAGCAGTACTTC.